Below are 9 T cell receptor beta chains sequenced from a single sample in a study of T cell changes during pregnancy in multiple sclerosis. Some clones are missing from TCRdb's copy, which holds only in-frame ones; the method was immunoSEQ multiplex PCR. The table has 56,000 or so clones, 89% seen once. The sequencing used peripheral blood, collected after pregnancy. These receptors originate from a female donor with multiple sclerosis, enrolled in a pregnancy study.

This sequence joins TRBV9 and TRBJ1-5, with a tentative D call TRBD1 (5 bases). Germline V lookup: CDR1 SGDLS, CDR2 YYNGEE. The ends were cut back, 2 bases at V and 7 bases at J, with 10 bases in the middle. The CDR3 has 13 amino acids. The CDR3 DNA follows: TGTGCCAGCAGCGTCAGGGAAGGCCAGCCCCAGCATTTT. Amino acids: CASSVREGQPQHF. The full variable domain, its missing parts supplied by reference TRBV9 and TRBJ1-5, is DSGVTQTPKHLITATGQRVTLRCSPRSGDLSVYWYQQSLDQGLQFLIQYYNGEERAKGNILERFSAQQFPDLHSELNLSSLELGDSALYFCASSVREGQPQHFGDGTRLSIL.

The V call is TRBV5-1, the J call TRBJ2-7; 9 positions agree with TRBD2. The CDR3 spans 14 residues. Germline V lookup: CDR1 SGHRS, CDR2 YFSETQ. V was clipped by 1 base and J by 5 bases; unmatched bases: 4. The CDR3 DNA sequence: TGCGCCAGCAGCTTGCCTAGCGGGACGGACGAGCAGTACTTC. This encodes CASSLPSGTDEQYF.

The chain couples TRBV10-3 to TRBJ1-1; 10 bases are shared with TRBD1. The CDR3 totals 15 residues. V shed 4 bases, J shed 1 base, and the junction held 3 bases outside the gene matches. Germline loops: CDR1 ENHRY, CDR2 SYGVKD. CDR3 sequence: CAISVGQGTNTEAFF. CDR3 nucleotides: TGTGCCATCAGTGTGGGACAGGGGACGAACACTGAAGCTTTCTTT.

The V gene is TRBV7-2, the J gene TRBJ2-5; possibly TRBD1 for D (6 bases). Germline lookup yields CDR1 SGHTA and CDR2 FQGNSA. Trimming shortened V by 4 bases and J by 5 bases, and 14 bases separated the two germline ends. This CDR3 is 14 amino acids long. The CDR3 sequence is CASSSNRDGETQYF. In nucleotides, the CDR3 is TGTGCCAGCAGCTCGAACAGGGATGGGGAGACCCAGTACTTC. The full variable domain, completed using reference TRBV7-2 and TRBJ2-5, is GAGVSQSPSNKVTEKGKDVELRCDPISGHTALYWYRQSLGQGLEFLIYFQGNSAPDKSGLPSDRFSAERTGGSVSTLTIQRTQQEDSAVYLCASSSNRDGETQYFGPGTRLLVL.

The chain uses TRBV18 and TRBJ2-2; D is perhaps TRBD1 (6 bases). CDR3 length: 15 amino acids. Trimming shortened V by 2 bases and J by 4 bases, and 11 bases separated the two germline ends. Germline assignment: CDR1 KGHSH and CDR2 LQKENI. Here the CDR3 reads CASSPVRGPTGELFF. In DNA form, the CDR3 reads TGTGCCAGCTCACCAGTCAGGGGACCCACCGGGGAGCTGTTTTTT. The variable domain in full, with the rest retrieved from reference TRBV18 and TRBJ2-2, is NAGVMQNPRHLVRRRGQEARLRCSPMKGHSHVYWYRQLPEEGLKFMVYLQKENIIDESGMPKERFSAEFPKEGPSILRIQQVVRGDSAAYFCASSPVRGPTGELFFGEGSRLTVL.

CDR3 sequence (DNA): TGCGCCAGCAGCCAACAATGGGGGACAGGGGAAGCTTTCTTT. Its translation is CASSQQWGTGEAFF. The V and J genes are TRBV4-1 and TRBJ1-1, with 9 bases identical to TRBD1. V trimming: 2 bases; J trimming: 8 bases; junction bases outside the gene matches: 6. The germline V gene encodes CDR1 MGHRA and CDR2 YSYEKL. The CDR3 consists of 14 residues.

CDR3 nucleotides: TGTGCCAGCAATCTCCGGACAGGGATGAACACTGAAGCTTTCTTT. It codes for CASNLRTGMNTEAFF. The gene calls are TRBV6-6 and TRBJ1-1; 8 bases line up with TRBD1. From germline, CDR1 is MNHNY and CDR2 SVGAGI (reference sequence). The V segment lost 7 bases and the J segment 0 bases; nucleotides outside the gene matches: 7. The CDR3 has 15 residues.

V usage is TRBV4-2 and J usage is TRBJ2-3; 13 bases are shared with TRBD2. V was pared by 4 bases and J by 1 base, with 2 bases of the junction left unmatched. The CDR3 runs to 16 residues. Germline V gives CDR1 LGHNA, CDR2 YNFKEQ. The CDR3 loop is CASSRGLAGGTDTQYF. The CDR3, as DNA: TGTGCCAGCAGCCGAGGACTAGCGGGGGGCACAGATACGCAGTATTTT.

J is TRBJ1-1 and V is TRBV2; D is perhaps TRBD1 (6 bases). The CDR3 length is 14 residues. The V gene lost 8 bases and the J gene lost 7 bases, with 20 bases spanning the gap. Per germline, CDR1 SNHLY and CDR2 FYNNEI. This CDR3 is CASGPPGGFSEAFF. The CDR3 DNA follows: TGTGCCAGCGGACCCCCGGGGGGCTTTAGTGAAGCTTTCTTT.